This passage covers 10 T cell receptor beta chains from one sample sequenced in a study of T cells in Graves' hyperthyroidism and ophthalmopathy. Amplified TCR beta CDR3 regions came from RNA transcripts. In the first-round RT-PCR of the TCR CDR3, the HTBI primer set was used. TCRdb fed the multiplex PCR reads into MiXCR, producing one record per CDR3 protein. This table holds fewer than 550,000 distinct CDR3 sequences, around a quarter found once. Material: blood. The receptors originated from a young woman with Graves' ophthalmopathy.

This clonotype was detected many times. This CDR3 reads CASSAQAEANYGYTF. Written as DNA, the CDR3 is TGCGCCAGCAGCGCCCAGGCTGAGGCTAACTATGGCTACACCTTC. V gene TRBV5-1 combines with J gene TRBJ1-2, with unresolved D. The CDR3 length is 15 residues. CDR1 is SGHRS and CDR2 is YFSETQ in the germline V gene. V lost 4 bases and J lost 0, with 13 bases in between.

The gene calls are TRBV12-3 or TRBV12-4 and TRBJ2-2, with unresolved D. The length of the CDR3 is 16 residues. V gave up 7 bases and J gave up 3 bases, with 18 bases separating them. The DNA for the CDR3 is TGTGCCAGCACCTCAGTGTCGACAAAATACACCGGGGAGCTGTTTTTT. Amino acid sequence: CASTSVSTKYTGELFF.

V is TRBV6-1 and J is TRBJ2-7, with TRBD2 identical over 7 bases. CDR3 length equals 13 residues. The V segment lost 6 bases and the J segment 3 bases; nucleotides outside the gene matches: 5. CDR1 is MNHNS and CDR2 is SASEGT in the germline V gene. The CDR3 sequence: CASRVLAGYEQYF. In DNA form, the CDR3 reads TGTGCCAGCAGGGTCTTAGCGGGCTACGAGCAGTACTTC.

This clonotype was seen ten or more times. The junction does not match germline at one end; this may be a read error. The V gene is TRBV6-5, the J gene TRBJ1-2, with 7 bases matching TRBD1. Germline V gives CDR1 MNHEY, CDR2 SVGAGI. The CDR3 length is 14 residues. For the CDR3, the DNA is TGTGCCAGCAGTTACTCCACCAACCGGGACAGTACATTCTTC. It encodes CASSYSTNRDSTFF.

The CDR3 bases are TGTGCCACCAGCAGAGTAGGAAGGAACACCGGGGAGCTGTTTTTT. It codes for CATSRVGRNTGELFF. J is TRBJ2-2 and V is TRBV15; no reliable D call. V shed 1 base and J shed 1 base, with 7 bases lying between them. CDR1 LNHNV and CDR2 YYDKDF come from the germline V gene (reference sequence). The CDR3 consists of 15 residues.

The CDR3 DNA reads as TGTGCCAGCAGCGCCGGACATAGCAATCAGCCCCAGCATTTT. Amino acid sequence: CASSAGHSNQPQHF. The chain couples TRBV7-6 to TRBJ1-5; possibly TRBD1 for D (5 bases). Germline CDR1 SGHVS, CDR2 FNYEAQ. CDR3 length equals 14 residues. V was cut by 5 bases and J by 0 bases, with 8 bases left in between.

At least ten counts were recorded for this clonotype. The chain uses TRBV2 and TRBJ1-5, with unresolved D. Germline lookup yields CDR1 SNHLY and CDR2 FYNNEI. This CDR3 spans 14 amino acids. V was shortened by 3 bases and J by 3 bases, with 9 bases between the two germline ends. In DNA form, the CDR3 reads TGTGCCAGCAGTGATCAACGGGACAATCAGCCCCAGCATTTT. It is translated as CASSDQRDNQPQHF. Full variable domain (outside the CDR3, taken from reference TRBV2 and TRBJ1-5): EPEVTQTPSHQVTQMGQEVILRCVPISNHLYFYWYRQILGQKVEFLVSFYNNEISEKSEIFDDQFSVERPDGSNFTLKIRSTKLEDSAMYFCASSDQRDNQPQHFGDGTRLSIL.

This chain uses TRBV19 with TRBJ1-5, with 7 bases identical to TRBD1. V shed 7 bases and J 7 bases; nucleotides not matched to a gene: 10. Germline CDR1 LNHDA, CDR2 SQIVND (reference sequence). This CDR3 is 14 amino acids long. The CDR3 loop is CASNPVQGLQPQHF. CDR3 nucleotides: TGTGCCAGTAATCCTGTACAGGGGCTCCAGCCCCAGCATTTT.

The CDR3 sequence is CSARGGDRGSNQPQHF. The CDR3 coding sequence is TGCAGTGCTAGAGGGGGGGACAGGGGAAGCAATCAGCCCCAGCATTTT. This chain links TRBV20-1 with TRBJ1-5; 10 nucleotides line up with TRBD1. The CDR3 is made up of 16 amino acids. Germline CDR1 is DFQATT and CDR2 is SNEGSKA (reference sequence). Germline trimming cut 1 base from V and 1 base from J; bases unmatched to any gene: 4.

The table lists this clonotype with many counts. The chain couples TRBV5-1 to TRBJ1-6; 7 nucleotides line up with TRBD1. The germline CDR1 and CDR2 sequences are SGHRS and YFSETQ. V lost 3 bases to trimming and J lost 1 base; unmatched junction nucleotides: 7. This CDR3 is 17 amino acids long. The CDR3 sequence is CASSWDSPASYNSPLHF. CDR3 bases: TGCGCCAGCAGCTGGGACAGCCCCGCGTCCTATAATTCACCCCTCCACTTT.